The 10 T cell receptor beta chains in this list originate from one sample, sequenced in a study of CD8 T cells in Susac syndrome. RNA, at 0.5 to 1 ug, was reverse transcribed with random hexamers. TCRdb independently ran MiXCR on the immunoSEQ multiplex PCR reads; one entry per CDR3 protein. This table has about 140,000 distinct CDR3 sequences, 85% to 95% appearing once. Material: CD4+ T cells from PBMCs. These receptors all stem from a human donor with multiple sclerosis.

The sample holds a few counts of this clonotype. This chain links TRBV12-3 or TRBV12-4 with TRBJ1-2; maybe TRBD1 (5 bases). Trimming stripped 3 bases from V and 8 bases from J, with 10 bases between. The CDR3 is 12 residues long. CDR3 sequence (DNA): TGTGCCAGCAGTTTGAGGGGTCGAGGCTACACCTTC. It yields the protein CASSLRGRGYTF.

CDR3 loop: CASSPSGGNTQYF. The CDR3 DNA reads TGTGCCAGCAGTCCCTCGGGGGGGAATACGCAGTATTTT. The chain is built from TRBV28 and TRBJ2-3, with 8 bases fitting TRBD2. V was pared by 5 bases and J by 7 bases, with 5 bases of the junction left unmatched. Germline CDR1 and CDR2: MDHEN and SYDVKM. This CDR3 is built from 13 residues.

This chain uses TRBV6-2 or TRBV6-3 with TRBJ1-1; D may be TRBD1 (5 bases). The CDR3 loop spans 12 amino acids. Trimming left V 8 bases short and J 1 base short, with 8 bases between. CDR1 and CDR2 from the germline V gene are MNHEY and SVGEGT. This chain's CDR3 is CASGGTNTEAFF. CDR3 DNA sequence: TGTGCCAGCGGGGGGACGAACACTGAAGCTTTCTTT.

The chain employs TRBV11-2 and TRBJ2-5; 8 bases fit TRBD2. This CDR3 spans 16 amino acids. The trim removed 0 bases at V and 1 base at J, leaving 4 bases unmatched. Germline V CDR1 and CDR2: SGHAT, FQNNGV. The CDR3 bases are TGTGCCAGCAGCTTAGAGCGGGGGGCGCGCCAAGAGACCCAGTACTTC. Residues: CASSLERGARQETQYF.

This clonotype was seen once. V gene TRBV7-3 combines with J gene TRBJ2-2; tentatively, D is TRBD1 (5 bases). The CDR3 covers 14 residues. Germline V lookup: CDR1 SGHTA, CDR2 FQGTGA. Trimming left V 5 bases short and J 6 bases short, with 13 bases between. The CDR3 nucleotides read TGTGCCAGCAGCCCCAAGGGGCGGTCCGGGGAGCTGTTTTTT. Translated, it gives CASSPKGRSGELFF. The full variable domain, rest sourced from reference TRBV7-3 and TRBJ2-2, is GAGVSQTPSNKVTEKGKYVELRCDPISGHTALYWYRQSLGQGPEFLIYFQGTGAADDSGLPNDRFFAVRPEGSVSTLKIQRTERGDSAVYLCASSPKGRSGELFFGEGSRLTVL.

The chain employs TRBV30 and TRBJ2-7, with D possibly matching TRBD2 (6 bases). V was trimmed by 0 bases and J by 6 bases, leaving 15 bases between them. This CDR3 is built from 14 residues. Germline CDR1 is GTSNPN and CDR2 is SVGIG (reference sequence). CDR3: CAWSVLDWRGEQYF. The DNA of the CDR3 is TGTGCCTGGAGTGTCCTGGACTGGAGGGGCGAGCAGTACTTC.

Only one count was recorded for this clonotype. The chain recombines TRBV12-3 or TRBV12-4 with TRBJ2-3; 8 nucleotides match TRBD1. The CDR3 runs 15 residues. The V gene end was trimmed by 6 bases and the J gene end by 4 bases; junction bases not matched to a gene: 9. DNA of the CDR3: TGTGCCAGCAGCCGAAGGACAGGGCCTCCAGATACGCAGTATTTT. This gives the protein CASSRRTGPPDTQYF.

CDR3 in DNA: TGCGCCAGCAGCTTGTATCGAGGTCTAGGGGCCGAGCAGTACTTC. Its protein product is CASSLYRGLGAEQYF. The V gene is TRBV5-1, the J gene TRBJ2-7; maybe TRBD1 (5 bases). Germline-derived CDR1 and CDR2 are SGHRS and YFSETQ. V lost 1 base and J lost 6, with 17 bases in between. This CDR3 is 15 amino acids long.

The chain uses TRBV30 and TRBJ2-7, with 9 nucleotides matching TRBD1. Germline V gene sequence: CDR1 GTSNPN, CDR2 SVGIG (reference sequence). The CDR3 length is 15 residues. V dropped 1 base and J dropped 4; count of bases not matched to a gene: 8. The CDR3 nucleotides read TGTGCCTGGAGTGACCCCGGGACAGGGAATTACGAGCAGTACTTC. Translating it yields CAWSDPGTGNYEQYF.

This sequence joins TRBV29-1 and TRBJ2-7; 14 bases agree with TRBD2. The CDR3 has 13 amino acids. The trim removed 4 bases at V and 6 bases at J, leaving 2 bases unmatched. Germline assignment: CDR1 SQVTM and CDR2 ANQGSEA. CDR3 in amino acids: CSVAGLAGVEQYF. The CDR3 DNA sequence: TGCAGCGTTGCGGGACTAGCGGGAGTCGAGCAGTACTTC.